Below are 15 T cell receptor beta chains sequenced from a single sample in a study of human T cells and chemical hapten exposure. TCRdb re-called the RACE reads with MiXCR, one entry per CDR3 protein. This table holds roughly 30,000 distinct CDR3 sequences, roughly 9.4% found once. The time point is: patch test 2, 6 weeks after DPC sensitization. Treatment specified: therapeutic diphenylcyclopropenone sensitization with weekly scalp DPC. Sequencing used whole blood, obtained in connection with sensitization to the hapten diphenylcyclopropenone (DPC). These receptors were obtained from a man in his thirties or forties with alopecia areata. Some clones in this sample may be carry-over from other donors' samples.

The chain carries TRBV20-1 and TRBJ1-5; D might be TRBD1 (6 bases). This CDR3 comprises 16 residues. Trimming removed 0 bases at V and 1 base at J, with 13 bases between. From germline, CDR1 is DFQATT and CDR2 SNEGSKA (reference sequence). The CDR3 spells CSARDRGRGSNQPQHF. CDR3 DNA sequence: TGCAGTGCTAGAGACCGGGGGCGCGGGAGCAATCAGCCCCAGCATTTT.

The chain combines TRBV5-4 with TRBJ1-4, with D perhaps TRBD1 (5 bases). The CDR3 consists of 13 residues. The V gene's germline CDR1 is SGHNT and CDR2 YYREEE (reference sequence). V gave up 1 base and J gave up 7 bases, with 8 bases separating them. CDR3 coding DNA: TGTGCCAGCAGCTTGTGGGGCGCTGAAAAACTGTTTTTT. Protein sequence: CASSLWGAEKLFF.

This clonotype was observed a few times. The gene calls are TRBV5-1 and TRBJ1-4; D is possibly TRBD1 (6 bases). Germline V gives CDR1 SGHRS, CDR2 YFSETQ. V lost 1 base and J 0 bases, leaving 7 bases between the germline ends. The CDR3 spans 15 residues. The CDR3 here is CASSLTGPTNEKLFF. CDR3 DNA sequence: TGCGCCAGCAGCTTGACAGGGCCAACTAATGAAAAACTGTTTTTT.

Ten or more counts support this clonotype. This rearrangement joins TRBV11-2 to TRBJ1-5; TRBD1 aligns across 7 bases. CDR3 length: 13 amino acids. CDR1 is SGHAT, CDR2 FQNNGV, per germline. The V and J ends lost 6 bases and 7 bases, in that order; junction bases with no gene match: 6. CDR3 residues: CASSEGGGQPQHF. CDR3 sequence (DNA): TGTGCCAGCAGTGAGGGAGGGGGCCAGCCCCAGCATTTT.

For this clonotype: A much larger clone lies a single base off, so this may be a read error. The CDR3 sequence is CASSPKAGGQDTQYF. The CDR3 DNA sequence: TGTGCCAGCTCACCTAAGGCGGGGGGGCAAGATACGCAGTATTTT. V and J are TRBV18 and TRBJ2-3, with TRBD2 matching over 9 bases. The CDR3 length is 15 residues. Germline lookup yields CDR1 KGHSH and CDR2 LQKENI. J lost 5 bases, V lost 3 bases, and 6 bases had no gene match.

The rearrangement uses TRBV27 and TRBJ1-6; no clear D gene. Per the germline V gene, CDR1 is MNHEY and CDR2 is SMNVEV (reference sequence). With 4 bases removed from V and 7 bases from J, the gap between germline ends came to 8 bases. The CDR3 sequence is 13 residues long. The CDR3 sequence is CASSSGPNSPLHF. The CDR3 DNA reads as TGTGCCAGCAGTTCTGGCCCAAATTCACCCCTCCACTTT.

The V call is TRBV5-4, the J call TRBJ2-3; D unclear. This CDR3 contains 14 residues. With 2 bases removed from V and 0 bases from J, the gap between germline ends came to 7 bases. Germline V gene data show CDR1 as SGHNT and CDR2 as YYREEE (reference sequence). The CDR3 bases are TGTGCCAGCAGCTTACCCGCGAGCACAGATACGCAGTATTTT. Protein product: CASSLPASTDTQYF.

This clonotype was seen many times. This chain connects TRBV6-2 or TRBV6-3 to TRBJ1-5, with D unclear. Per germline, CDR1 MNHEY and CDR2 SVGEGT. Trimming pared 7 bases from V and 4 bases from J, leaving 11 bases between. CDR3 length: 13 amino acids. In nucleotides, the CDR3 is TGTGCCAGCACGGACCGGGATAATCAGCCCCAGCATTTT. Translating gives CASTDRDNQPQHF.

This clonotype was observed many times. The chain combines TRBV27 with TRBJ2-6; D is uncertain. V lost 0 bases and J lost 2, with 5 bases in between. CDR3 length equals 15 residues. The germline gives CDR1 MNHEY, CDR2 SMNVEV (reference sequence). In nucleotides, the CDR3 is TGTGCCAGCAGTTTATCGGTAGCTGGGGCCAACGTCCTGACTTTC. This translates into CASSLSVAGANVLTF.

In its sample, this clonotype was seen many times. V gene TRBV9 combines with J gene TRBJ2-7, with 9 bases lining up with TRBD2. The CDR3 is 16 amino acids. The V and J ends lost 3 bases and 1 base, in that order; junction bases with no gene match: 8. The germline gives CDR1 SGDLS, CDR2 YYNGEE. CDR3 loop: CASSAAGLAGSYEQYF. The DNA for the CDR3 is TGTGCCAGCAGCGCCGCTGGTCTAGCGGGGTCCTACGAGCAGTACTTC. The full variable domain, in which reference TRBV9 and TRBJ2-7 provide the parts outside the CDR3, is DSGVTQTPKHLITATGQRVTLRCSPRSGDLSVYWYQQSLDQGLQFLIQYYNGEERAKGNILERFSAQQFPDLHSELNLSSLELGDSALYFCASSAAGLAGSYEQYFGPGTRLTVT.

The rearrangement links TRBV10-1 to TRBJ2-2; no clear D. There are 13 residues in the CDR3. Germline loops: CDR1 WNHNN, CDR2 SYGVQD (reference sequence). Trimming stripped 2 bases from V and 1 base from J, with 2 bases between. CDR3 amino acids: CASSERNTGELFF. In DNA form, the CDR3 reads TGCGCCAGCAGTGAGCGGAACACCGGGGAGCTGTTTTTT.

This clonotype was counted only a few times. The chain recombines TRBV20-1 with TRBJ2-2; D possibly corresponds to TRBD1 (6 bases). CDR1 and CDR2 (germline): DFQATT, SNEGSKA (reference sequence). The CDR3 loop spans 14 amino acids. Trimming took off 4 bases at V and 5 bases at J, with 14 bases between the two ends. CDR3 nucleotides: TGCAGTGCTACCCGTGGGGGCGCGACCGGGGAGCTGTTTTTT. It is translated as CSATRGGATGELFF.

This chain uses TRBV2 with TRBJ2-5; TRBD1 aligns across 7 bases. V was clipped by 7 bases and J by 1 base; unmatched bases: 3. From germline, CDR1 is SNHLY and CDR2 FYNNEI. The CDR3 runs to 13 residues. CDR3 in amino acids: CASTYRGQETQYF. Written as DNA, the CDR3 is TGTGCCAGCACTTACAGGGGCCAAGAGACCCAGTACTTC.

This clonotype was seen only a few times. The rearrangement joins TRBV6-5 to TRBJ2-3; possible D gene TRBD1, 6 bases. V was trimmed by 4 bases and J by 2 bases, leaving 10 bases between them. There are 14 residues in the CDR3. The germline CDR1 and CDR2 sequences are MNHEY and SVGAGI. The CDR3 sequence: CASSSTGFTDTQYF. The CDR3 region has the DNA TGTGCCAGCAGTTCGACAGGATTCACAGATACGCAGTATTTT.

This clonotype occurred many times. This CDR3 reads CASSLIGMEDSPLHF. The CDR3 DNA reads TGTGCCAGCAGCTTAATTGGGATGGAAGACTCACCCCTCCACTTT. The chain couples TRBV7-9 to TRBJ1-6; D not certain. Germline assignment: CDR1 SEHNR and CDR2 FQNEAQ (reference sequence). The CDR3 is 15 amino acids. V was pared by 2 bases and J by 10 bases, with 15 bases between.